Below, one T cell receptor beta chain is given with its context. Its binding antigen is unknown. Base qualities are not recorded, but no much larger clone differs from it by a single base. TCRbeta CDR3 regions were amplified from genomic DNA by means of the immunoSEQ Assay, a bias-controlled multiplex PCR. As for the original processing: The number of nucleated cells in each sample was estimated by amplification of reference gene primers within the assay. To quantify the absolute abundance of each unique TCRbeta CDR3 rearrangement, sequence reads were collapsed and filtered. For each sample, productive Simpson clonality was calculated as the square root of Simpson's diversity index across productive rearrangements. TCRdb provides this immuneACCESS table in a form limited to in-frame rearrangements. Some clones are lacking; in checked studies, under half of them reflect an unresolved V gene, and why the rest are absent is not known. V, J and clone size reflect that table, while D and trimming were determined from the DNA. Recorded for this sample are some 120,000 clones; 70% to 80% of them occurred a single time. Around 25% of the sample rests with the top ten.

Collaborating institutions collected whole blood in K2EDTA tubes following their own protocols. For TCRbeta analysis, collaborator samples were shipped as frozen whole blood, as isolated PBMCs, or as DNA extracted from either sample type. These data come from a study of blood T cell repertoires in COVID-19 (dated by TCRdb to about 2020). A note on the overall study: Samples from collaborators originated in the United States, Italy and Spain and spanned both the acute and convalescent phases of COVID-19. The prospective study material was composed of cDNA or gDNA derived from T cells, B-cell-depleted T cells, or PBMCs. Subjects who had been exposed to COVID-19, were actively infected with it, or had recovered from it provided the deeply sampled blood TCRbeta repertoires that made up the dataset. The repertoires were released in a freely available public database meant as a resource for research on the immune response to SARS-CoV-2. Samples came from the ongoing ImmuneRACE study (first 160 participants) plus 1,254 subjects from 6 global collaborators. Sample metadata almost always included a de-identified subject ID, COVID-19 status, age in years and sex. HLA class I and class II types, where available, came from metadata supplied by the sample provider rather than from assay-based typing. Broader findings and caveats from the paper: How much clinical and demographic metadata was included differed by source and by participant, and the metadata was provided uncurated.

V was cut back by 5 bases and J by 5 bases, leaving a gap of 10 bases between them. The CDR3, from cysteine to phenylalanine, totals 13 residues. Kept here is only the CDR3 DNA, which spans 39 bases and is read in frame from base 1. Per the germline V gene, KGHSH is the CDR1 and LQKENI is the CDR2. The sequence was obtained from a human donor in a cohort sampled during active COVID-19. This sequence uses TRBV18 and TRBJ2-1; the D gene assignment is ambiguous. Sequencing was done on a sample of peripheral blood. The CDR3 region: CASSIGLDNEQFF. The DNA reads as follows: TGTGCCAGCTCAATCGGCCTAGACAATGAGCAGTTCTTC.